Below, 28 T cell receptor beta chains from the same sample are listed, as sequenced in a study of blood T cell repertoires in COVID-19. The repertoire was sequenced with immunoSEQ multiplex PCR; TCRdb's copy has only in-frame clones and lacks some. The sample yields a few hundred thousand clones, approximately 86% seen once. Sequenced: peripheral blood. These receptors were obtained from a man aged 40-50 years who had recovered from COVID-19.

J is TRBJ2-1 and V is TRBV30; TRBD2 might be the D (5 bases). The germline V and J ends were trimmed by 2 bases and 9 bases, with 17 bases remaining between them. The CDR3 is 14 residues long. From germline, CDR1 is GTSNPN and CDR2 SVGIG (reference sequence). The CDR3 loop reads CAWSRLNLAGEQFF. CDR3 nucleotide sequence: TGTGCCTGGAGTCGCCTCAACCTGGCGGGTGAGCAGTTCTTC.

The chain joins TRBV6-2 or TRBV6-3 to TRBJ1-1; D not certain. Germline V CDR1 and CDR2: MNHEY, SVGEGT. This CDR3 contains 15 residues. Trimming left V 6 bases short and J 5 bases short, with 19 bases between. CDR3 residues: CASSPTMTSYTEAFF. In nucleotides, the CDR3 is TGTGCCAGCAGCCCTACGATGACAAGTTATACTGAAGCTTTCTTT.

This CDR3 reads CAISSTSGGAWNEQFF. The CDR3 DNA sequence: TGTGCCATCAGTTCCACAAGCGGGGGGGCCTGGAATGAGCAGTTCTTC. The chain combines TRBV10-3 with TRBJ2-1, with 10 bases aligning to TRBD2. The CDR3 is 16 residues long. Germline values: CDR1 ENHRY, CDR2 SYGVKD. The J segment lost 7 bases and the V segment lost 5 bases, leaving 11 bases of the junction unmatched.

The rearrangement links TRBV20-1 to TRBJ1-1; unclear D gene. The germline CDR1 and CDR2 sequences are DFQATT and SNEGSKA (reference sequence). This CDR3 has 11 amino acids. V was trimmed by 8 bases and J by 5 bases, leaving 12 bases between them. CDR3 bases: TGCAGTTCAACCCCTGAGACTGAAGCTTTCTTT. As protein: CSSTPETEAFF.

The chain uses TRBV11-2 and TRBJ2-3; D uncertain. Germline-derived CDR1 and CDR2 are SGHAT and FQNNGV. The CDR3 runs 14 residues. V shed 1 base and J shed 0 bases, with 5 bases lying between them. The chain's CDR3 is CASSLVQSTDTQYF. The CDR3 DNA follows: TGTGCCAGCAGCTTAGTACAGAGCACAGATACGCAGTATTTT.

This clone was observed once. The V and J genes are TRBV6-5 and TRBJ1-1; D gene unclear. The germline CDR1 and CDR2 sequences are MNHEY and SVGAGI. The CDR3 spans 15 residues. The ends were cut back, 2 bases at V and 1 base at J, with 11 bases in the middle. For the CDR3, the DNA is TGTGCCAGCAGTTACCGCCGGGTCAAGAACACTGAAGCTTTCTTT. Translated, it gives CASSYRRVKNTEAFF.

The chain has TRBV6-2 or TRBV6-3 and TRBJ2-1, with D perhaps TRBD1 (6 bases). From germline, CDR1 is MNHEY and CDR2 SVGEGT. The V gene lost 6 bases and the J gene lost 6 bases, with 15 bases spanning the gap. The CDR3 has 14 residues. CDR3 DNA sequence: TGTGCCAGCAGCCAGAGGACAGAGAGCAATGAGCAGTTCTTC. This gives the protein CASSQRTESNEQFF.

This CDR3 is CASSLRLAVTYEQYF. CDR3 DNA: TGTGCCAGCAGCTTGAGGCTAGCGGTCACTTACGAGCAGTACTTC. This chain uses TRBV5-8 with TRBJ2-7, with 7 bases lining up with TRBD2. CDR1 is SGHTS and CDR2 is YDEGEE in the germline V gene. The J segment lost 4 bases and the V segment lost 1 base, leaving 8 bases of the junction unmatched. This CDR3 has 15 residues.

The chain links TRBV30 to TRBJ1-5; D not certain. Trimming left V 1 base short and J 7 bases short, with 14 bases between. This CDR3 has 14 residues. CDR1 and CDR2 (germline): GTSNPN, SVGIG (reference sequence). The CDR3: CAWSGRVALQPQHF. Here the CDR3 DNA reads TGTGCCTGGAGTGGTCGGGTGGCTCTCCAGCCCCAGCATTTT.

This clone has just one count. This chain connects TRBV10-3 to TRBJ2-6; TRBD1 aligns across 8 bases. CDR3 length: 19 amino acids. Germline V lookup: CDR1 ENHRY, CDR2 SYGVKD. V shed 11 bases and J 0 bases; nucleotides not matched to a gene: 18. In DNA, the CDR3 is TGTGCCGACTCCGGGACAGGAATTGCCTGCCTCTCTGGGGCCAACGTCCTGACTTTC. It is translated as CADSGTGIACLSGANVLTF.

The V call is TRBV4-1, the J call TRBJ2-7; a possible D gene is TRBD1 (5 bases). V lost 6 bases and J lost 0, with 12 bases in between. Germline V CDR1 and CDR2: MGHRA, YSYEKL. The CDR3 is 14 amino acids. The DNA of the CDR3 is TGCGCCAGCAGGGTGCAGGGAAGCTCCTACGAGCAGTACTTC. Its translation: CASRVQGSSYEQYF.

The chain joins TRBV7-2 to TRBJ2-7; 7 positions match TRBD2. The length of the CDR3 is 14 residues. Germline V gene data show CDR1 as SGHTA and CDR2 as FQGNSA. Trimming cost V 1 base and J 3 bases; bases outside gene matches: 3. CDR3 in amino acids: CASSLGGGIYEQYF. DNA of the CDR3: TGTGCCAGCAGCTTAGGGGGGGGGATCTACGAGCAGTACTTC.

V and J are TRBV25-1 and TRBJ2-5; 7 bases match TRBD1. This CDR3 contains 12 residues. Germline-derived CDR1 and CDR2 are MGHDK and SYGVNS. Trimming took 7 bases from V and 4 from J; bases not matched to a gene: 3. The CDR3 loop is CASTAGGETQYF. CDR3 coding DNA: TGTGCCAGCACCGCAGGGGGAGAGACCCAGTACTTC.

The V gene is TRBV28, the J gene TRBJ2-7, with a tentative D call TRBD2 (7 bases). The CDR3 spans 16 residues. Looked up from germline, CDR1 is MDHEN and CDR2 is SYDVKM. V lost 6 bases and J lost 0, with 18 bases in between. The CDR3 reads CASSQPRGGSSYEQYF. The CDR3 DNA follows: TGTGCCAGCAGCCAACCTAGGGGGGGAAGCTCCTACGAGCAGTACTTC.

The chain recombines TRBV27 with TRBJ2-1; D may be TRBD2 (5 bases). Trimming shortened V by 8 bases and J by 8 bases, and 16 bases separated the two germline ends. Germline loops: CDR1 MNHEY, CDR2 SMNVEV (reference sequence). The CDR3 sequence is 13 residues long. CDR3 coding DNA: TGTGCCAGCGGGTTCTCAGCGGCGCATGAGCAGTTCTTC. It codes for CASGFSAAHEQFF.

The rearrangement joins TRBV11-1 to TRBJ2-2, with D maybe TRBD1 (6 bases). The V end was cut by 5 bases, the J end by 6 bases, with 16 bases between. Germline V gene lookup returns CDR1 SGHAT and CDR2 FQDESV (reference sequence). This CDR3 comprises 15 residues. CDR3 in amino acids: CASSTGTLGSGELFF. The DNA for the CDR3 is TGTGCCAGCAGCACCGGGACACTCGGGTCCGGGGAGCTGTTTTTT.

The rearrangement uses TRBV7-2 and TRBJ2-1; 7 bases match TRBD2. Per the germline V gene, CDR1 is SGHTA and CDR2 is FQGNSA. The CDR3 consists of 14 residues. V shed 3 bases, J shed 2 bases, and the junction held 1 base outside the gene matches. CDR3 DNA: TGTGCCAGCAGCTTCGCGGGGGCCTACAATGAGCAGTTCTTC. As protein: CASSFAGAYNEQFF.

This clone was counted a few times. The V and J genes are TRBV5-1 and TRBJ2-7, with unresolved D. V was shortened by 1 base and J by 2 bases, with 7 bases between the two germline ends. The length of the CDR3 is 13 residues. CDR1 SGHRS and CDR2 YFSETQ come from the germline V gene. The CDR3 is CASSLTVPYEQYF. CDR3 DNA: TGCGCCAGCAGCTTGACGGTCCCCTACGAGCAGTACTTC.

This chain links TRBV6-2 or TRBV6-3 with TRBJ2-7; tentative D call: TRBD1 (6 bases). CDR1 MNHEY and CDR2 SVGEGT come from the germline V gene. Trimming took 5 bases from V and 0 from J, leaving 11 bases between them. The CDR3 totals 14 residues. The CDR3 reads CASSVYRASYEQYF. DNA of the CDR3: TGTGCCAGCAGTGTTTACAGGGCCTCCTACGAGCAGTACTTC.

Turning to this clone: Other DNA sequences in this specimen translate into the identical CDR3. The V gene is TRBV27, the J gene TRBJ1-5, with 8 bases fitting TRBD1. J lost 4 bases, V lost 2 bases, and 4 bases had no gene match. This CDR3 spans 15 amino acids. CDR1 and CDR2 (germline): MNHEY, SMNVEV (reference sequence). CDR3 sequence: CASSLDRGPNQPQHF. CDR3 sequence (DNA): TGTGCCAGCAGTTTAGACAGGGGTCCTAATCAGCCCCAGCATTTT.

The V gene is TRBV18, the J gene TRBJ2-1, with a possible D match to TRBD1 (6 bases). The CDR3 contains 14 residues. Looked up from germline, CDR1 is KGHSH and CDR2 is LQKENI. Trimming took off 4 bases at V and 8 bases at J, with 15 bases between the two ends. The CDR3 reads CASSLTVGAHEQFF. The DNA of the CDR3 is TGTGCCAGCTCACTTACAGTGGGGGCACATGAGCAGTTCTTC. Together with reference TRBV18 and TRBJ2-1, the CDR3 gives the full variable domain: NAGVMQNPRHLVRRRGQEARLRCSPMKGHSHVYWYRQLPEEGLKFMVYLQKENIIDESGMPKERFSAEFPKEGPSILRIQQVVRGDSAAYFCASSLTVGAHEQFFGPGTRLTVL.

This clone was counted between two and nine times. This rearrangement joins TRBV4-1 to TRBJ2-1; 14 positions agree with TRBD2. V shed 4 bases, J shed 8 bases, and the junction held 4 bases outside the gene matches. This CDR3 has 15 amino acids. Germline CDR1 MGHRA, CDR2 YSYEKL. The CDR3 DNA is TGCGCCAGCAGCCCGACTAGCGGGAGGGGCGATGAGCAGTTCTTC. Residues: CASSPTSGRGDEQFF.

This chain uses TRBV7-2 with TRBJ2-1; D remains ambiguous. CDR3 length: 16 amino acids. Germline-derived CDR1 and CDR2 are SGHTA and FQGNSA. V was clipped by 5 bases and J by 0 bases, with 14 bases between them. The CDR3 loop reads CASSPLLSRSYNEQFF. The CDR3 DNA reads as TGTGCCAGCAGCCCACTCCTCTCTCGCTCCTACAATGAGCAGTTCTTC.

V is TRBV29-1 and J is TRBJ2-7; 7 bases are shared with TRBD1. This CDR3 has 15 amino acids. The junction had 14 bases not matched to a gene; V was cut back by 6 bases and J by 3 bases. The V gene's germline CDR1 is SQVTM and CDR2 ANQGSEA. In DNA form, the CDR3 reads TGCAGCGTGCTTGCACACGGGACAGATAGCTACGAGCAGTACTTC. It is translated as CSVLAHGTDSYEQYF.

The CDR3 DNA follows: TGTGCCAGCCTTAGCGGGGGGGCCTCAGATACGCAGTATTTT. It translates to CASLSGGASDTQYF. The rearrangement links TRBV2 to TRBJ2-3, with 11 bases fitting TRBD2. This CDR3 region has 14 residues. The junction had 5 bases not matched to a gene; V was cut back by 8 bases and J by 4 bases. Germline V gene sequence: CDR1 SNHLY, CDR2 FYNNEI.

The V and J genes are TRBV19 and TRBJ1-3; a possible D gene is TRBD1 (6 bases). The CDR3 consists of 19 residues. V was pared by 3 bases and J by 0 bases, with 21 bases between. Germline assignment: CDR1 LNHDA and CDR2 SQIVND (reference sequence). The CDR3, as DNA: TGTGCCAGTAGTATTTTCGCGACAGGCTATCTTAACTCTGGAAACACCATATATTTT. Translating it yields CASSIFATGYLNSGNTIYF.

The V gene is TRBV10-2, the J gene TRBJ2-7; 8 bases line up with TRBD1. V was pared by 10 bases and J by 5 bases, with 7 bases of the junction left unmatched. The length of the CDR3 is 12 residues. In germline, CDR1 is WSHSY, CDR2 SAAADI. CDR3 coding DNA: TGCGCCACCGACAGGGGCAGCGACGAGCAGTACTTC. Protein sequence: CATDRGSDEQYF.

The CDR3 sequence is CASSPTGTGADTQYF. The CDR3 DNA reads as TGTGCCAGCAGTCCCACCGGGACAGGGGCAGATACGCAGTATTTT. The chain couples TRBV6-2 or TRBV6-3 to TRBJ2-3; 10 bases match TRBD1. This CDR3 has 15 residues. V was pared by 5 bases and J by 4 bases, with 6 bases of the junction left unmatched. Germline V CDR1 and CDR2: MNHEY, SVGEGT.